This entry lists 9 T cell receptor beta chains sequenced from one sample in a study of Ad26.COV2.S vaccination and SARS-CoV-2 variants. Treatment denoted: 15 to 20 received Ad26.COV2.S at low or high dose, single or two shots; about 5 received placebo; per-sample allocation not given. All samples were drawn on day 63, counting from the first vaccine or placebo injection. This table comes from immunoSEQ multiplex PCR, and its TCRdb copy is limited to in-frame clones, with some not included. The sample holds some 410,000 clones, 92% seen once. The sequencing used peripheral blood, collected in a trial of Ad26.COV2.S vaccine versus placebo. These receptors all stem from a person between 18 and 65 years old who received the Ad26.COV2.S COVID-19 vaccine or a placebo.

The V gene is TRBV2, the J gene TRBJ2-5; TRBD1 aligns across 8 bases. Germline-derived CDR1 and CDR2 are SNHLY and FYNNEI. The CDR3 spans 14 residues. The V and J ends lost 4 bases and 1 base, in that order; junction bases with no gene match: 2. CDR3 sequence reads: CASSAGTGQETQYF. DNA of the CDR3: TGTGCCAGCAGTGCTGGGACAGGCCAAGAGACCCAGTACTTC.

This clone showed up just once. The V gene is TRBV7-8, the J gene TRBJ2-2; D possibly corresponds to TRBD2 (7 bases). The CDR3 totals 16 residues. Germline V gene sequence: CDR1 SGHVS, CDR2 FQNEAQ. The ends were cut back, 3 bases at V and 7 bases at J, with 18 bases in the middle. The CDR3 reads CASSLSGGAGFGELFF. Here the CDR3 DNA reads TGTGCCAGCAGCTTGTCGGGGGGCGCGGGGTTCGGGGAGCTGTTTTTT.

This clone was counted once. The chain links TRBV2 to TRBJ2-3; TRBD2 is a possible D gene (6 bases). Germline assignment: CDR1 SNHLY and CDR2 FYNNEI. V was cut by 7 bases and J by 0 bases, with 14 bases left in between. The CDR3 is 15 residues long. CDR3 DNA: TGTGCCAGCACTAACGGGGGACCCAGCACAGATACGCAGTATTTT. Amino acid sequence: CASTNGGPSTDTQYF.

The chain combines TRBV9 with TRBJ2-5, with D possibly matching TRBD2 (6 bases). Germline V gene sequence: CDR1 SGDLS, CDR2 YYNGEE. Trimming pared 4 bases from V and 3 bases from J, leaving 16 bases between. The CDR3 length is 15 residues. CDR3 bases: TGTGCCAGCAGCCCCATGGGGCGGGGAGAAGAGACCCAGTACTTC. This translates into CASSPMGRGEETQYF.

The chain employs TRBV6-6 and TRBJ1-3; D perhaps matches TRBD1 (5 bases). V was clipped by 7 bases and J by 1 base, with 8 bases between them. The CDR3 contains 13 residues. Per the germline V gene, CDR1 is MNHNY and CDR2 is SVGAGI (reference sequence). CDR3 amino acids: CASIQGSGNTIYF. The DNA of the CDR3 is TGTGCCAGCATCCAGGGATCTGGAAACACCATATATTTT.

This clone was seen a few times. The chain links TRBV7-9 to TRBJ2-3; the match to TRBD2 covers 13 bases. The V segment lost 5 bases and the J segment 8 bases; nucleotides outside the gene matches: 7. The CDR3 covers 15 residues. Germline V gene sequence: CDR1 SEHNR, CDR2 FQNEAQ (reference sequence). CDR3 sequence: CASSILAGGTATQYF. The CDR3 DNA follows: TGTGCCAGCAGCATACTAGCGGGGGGGACTGCTACGCAGTATTTT.

The chain recombines TRBV19 with TRBJ2-7; 11 nucleotides match TRBD1. The CDR3 totals 15 residues. Per germline, CDR1 LNHDA and CDR2 SQIVND (reference sequence). Trimming at V came to 6 bases and at J to 4 bases, leaving 8 bases not matched to a gene. The CDR3 coding sequence is TGTGCCAGTAGCTCCGGGACAGGGGGAGTATACGAGCAGTACTTC. It specifies CASSSGTGGVYEQYF.

This chain links TRBV5-6 with TRBJ2-7; TRBD2 is a possible D gene (6 bases). V was clipped by 4 bases and J by 7 bases, with 21 bases between them. CDR1 is SGHDT, CDR2 YYEEEE, per germline. This CDR3 is 15 amino acids long. DNA of the CDR3: TGTGCCAGCAGCGCCGGACTATGGGGGTCGGGAGAGCAGTACTTC. This translates into CASSAGLWGSGEQYF. The variable domain in full, with the rest retrieved from reference TRBV5-6 and TRBJ2-7, is DAGVTQSPTHLIKTRGQQVTLRCSPKSGHDTVSWYQQALGQGPQFIFQYYEEEERQRGNFPDRFSGHQFPNYSSELNVNALLLGDSALYLCASSAGLWGSGEQYFGPGTRLTVT.

The chain is built from TRBV7-9 and TRBJ2-7; tentatively, D is TRBD1 (6 bases). The V gene's germline CDR1 is SEHNR and CDR2 FQNEAQ (reference sequence). CDR3 length equals 14 residues. Trimming left V 5 bases short and J 3 bases short, with 14 bases between. CDR3 sequence reads: CASSAQGPRYEQYF. The CDR3 nucleotides are TGTGCCAGCAGCGCACAGGGTCCCCGCTACGAGCAGTACTTC.